Included here is one TCR beta chain sequence, with context. Its cognate antigen has yet to be identified. One base away there is no much larger clone; base qualities are not given. TCRbeta CDR3 regions were amplified from genomic DNA by means of the immunoSEQ Assay, a bias-controlled multiplex PCR. Per the source publication's procedure: The number of nucleated cells in each sample was estimated by amplification of reference gene primers within the assay. Sequence reads were collapsed and filtered to measure the absolute abundance of every unique TCRbeta CDR3 rearrangement. For each sample, productive Simpson clonality was calculated as the square root of Simpson's diversity index across productive rearrangements. This immuneACCESS table, as held by TCRdb, lists in-frame sequences with V and J called but not all clones. Of the missing ones, under half trace to an unresolved V gene in checked studies; the others have no known cause. V, J and clone size are those of that table, while D and trimming were read from the DNA. The sample records about 200,000 clones, about three quarters of which are singletons. The ten biggest clones cover 4.5% to 7% of the sample.

The data derive from a study of blood T cell repertoires in COVID-19 (dated by TCRdb to 2018 to 2021). In the study overall: Samples from collaborators originated in the United States, Italy and Spain and spanned both the acute and convalescent phases of COVID-19. The material from the prospective study consisted of cDNA or gDNA derived from T cells, B-cell-depleted T cells, or PBMCs. The repertoires were released in a freely available public database meant as a resource for research on the immune response to SARS-CoV-2. Samples were obtained from the ongoing ImmuneRACE study (first 160 participants) and from about 1,300 subjects provided by 6 global collaborators. Subjects who had been exposed to COVID-19, were actively infected with it, or had recovered from it provided the deeply sampled blood TCRbeta repertoires that made up the dataset. Where HLA class I and class II types were available, the types were taken from metadata supplied by the sample provider, not from assay-based typing. The sample metadata nearly always contained a de-identified subject ID, COVID-19 status, age in years and sex. General conclusions and limits of the study: How much clinical and demographic metadata was included differed by source and by participant, and the metadata was provided uncurated.

The cysteine opens and the phenylalanine closes a CDR3 of 12 amino acids. Only the CDR3 region is kept as DNA, spanning 36 bases read in frame from base 1. Relative to germline, V is 7 bases shorter and J is 6 bases shorter, with 10 bases between their ends. CDR1 and CDR2, per the germline V gene, are MDHEN and SYDVKM. The collaborating institutions used their own protocols to collect whole blood in K2EDTA tubes. For TCRbeta analysis, collaborator samples were shipped as frozen whole blood, as isolated PBMCs, or as DNA extracted from either sample type. The rearrangement joined TRBV28 to TRBJ1-5; no confident D gene assignment can be made. The origin of this receptor is a woman aged 65 to 85 with acute or convalescent COVID-19. Source material: peripheral blood. The DNA sequence follows: TGTGCCAGCAACCCATTCGGTCAGCCCCAGCATTTT. Its translation is CASNPFGQPQHF.